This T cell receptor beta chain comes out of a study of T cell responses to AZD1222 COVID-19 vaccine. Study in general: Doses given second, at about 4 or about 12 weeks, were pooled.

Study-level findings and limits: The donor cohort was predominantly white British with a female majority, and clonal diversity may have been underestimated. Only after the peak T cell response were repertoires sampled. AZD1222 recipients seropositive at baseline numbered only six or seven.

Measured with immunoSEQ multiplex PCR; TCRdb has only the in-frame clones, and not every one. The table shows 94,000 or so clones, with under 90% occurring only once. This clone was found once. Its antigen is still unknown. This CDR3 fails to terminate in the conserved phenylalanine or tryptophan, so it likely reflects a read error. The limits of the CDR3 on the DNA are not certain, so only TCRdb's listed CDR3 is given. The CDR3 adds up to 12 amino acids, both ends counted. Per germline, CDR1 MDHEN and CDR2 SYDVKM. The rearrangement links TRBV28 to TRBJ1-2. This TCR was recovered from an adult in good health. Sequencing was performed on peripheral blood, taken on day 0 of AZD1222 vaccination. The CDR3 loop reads CASSPSRDRLLC.